This paragraph reports one TCR beta chain. Its target is unknown. cDNA reverse transcribed from extracted RNA served as the sequencing template. The repertoire was sequenced with immunoSEQ multiplex PCR; TCRdb's copy has only in-frame clones and lacks some. The sample has around 60,000 clones; roughly 45% are singletons. The V gene's germline CDR1 is DFQATT and CDR2 SNEGSKA (reference sequence). Trimming pared 6 bases from V and 10 bases from J, leaving 13 bases between. CDR3 length equals 11 residues. The sample is drawn from a study of CD8+ T cells in alopecia areata. Findings and caveats of the study: Elevated clonality characterized lesional scalp relative to normal scalp, particularly in alopecia totalis/universalis.

This receptor was obtained from a human donor with alopecia areata. The chain uses TRBV20-1 and TRBJ2-1; weak D call: TRBD1 (5 bases). Material: NKG2D-low CD8+ T cells sorted from blood. The CDR3 here is CSAPDILEQFF. CDR3 DNA: TGCAGTGCACCGGACATTTTGGAGCAGTTCTTC.